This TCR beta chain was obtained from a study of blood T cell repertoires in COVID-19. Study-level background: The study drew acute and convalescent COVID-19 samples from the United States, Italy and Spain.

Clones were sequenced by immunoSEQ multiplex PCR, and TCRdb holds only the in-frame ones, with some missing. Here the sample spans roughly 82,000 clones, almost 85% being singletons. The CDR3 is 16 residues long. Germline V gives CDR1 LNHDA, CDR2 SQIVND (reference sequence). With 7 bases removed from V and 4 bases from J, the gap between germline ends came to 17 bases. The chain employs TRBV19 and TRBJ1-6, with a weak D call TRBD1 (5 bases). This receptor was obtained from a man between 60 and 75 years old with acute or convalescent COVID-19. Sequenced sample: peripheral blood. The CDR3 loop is CASTTGGTRYNSPLHF. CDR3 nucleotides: TGTGCCAGTACTACTGGGGGGACCCGTTATAATTCACCCCTCCACTTT.